This T cell receptor (beta chain) is from a study of OX40 agonist ivuxolimab in advanced cancers. At the level of the study: Anti-PD-1, anti-PD-L1 or anti-CTLA-4 therapy given earlier was allowed, and around 40% had some.

Profiling relied on immunoSEQ multiplex PCR, and the TCRdb table lists in-frame clones only, not all of them. The data contain some 20,000 clones, about 80% of them singletons. This CDR3 comprises 17 residues. The germline V gene has CDR1 LNHDA and CDR2 SQIVND (reference sequence). The V segment lost 5 bases and the J segment 2 bases; nucleotides outside the gene matches: 6. Study-wide points: Antigen specificity remained undetermined for the expanded peripheral T cells.

Peripheral blood came from all dose cohorts at three timepoints. In the case of this clone: The antigen is undetermined.

This sequence originates from an adult with an advanced solid tumor such as melanoma, head and neck, liver or kidney cancer. J is TRBJ2-6 and V is TRBV19; 10 bases match TRBD1. This specimen was CD4+ or CD8+ T cells sorted from blood, taken in a trial of the OX40 agonist ivuxolimab. The CDR3 protein is CASSPGTGAAGANVLTF. In DNA, the CDR3 is TGTGCCAGTAGTCCCGGGACAGGGGCTGCTGGGGCCAACGTCCTGACTTTC. Combining the CDR3 with reference TRBV19 and TRBJ2-6 gives the whole variable domain DGGITQSPKYLFRKEGQNVTLSCEQNLNHDAMYWYRQDPGQGLRLIYYSQIVNDFQKGDIAEGYSVSREKKESFPLTVTSAQKNPTAFYLCASSPGTGAAGANVLTFGAGSRLTVL.